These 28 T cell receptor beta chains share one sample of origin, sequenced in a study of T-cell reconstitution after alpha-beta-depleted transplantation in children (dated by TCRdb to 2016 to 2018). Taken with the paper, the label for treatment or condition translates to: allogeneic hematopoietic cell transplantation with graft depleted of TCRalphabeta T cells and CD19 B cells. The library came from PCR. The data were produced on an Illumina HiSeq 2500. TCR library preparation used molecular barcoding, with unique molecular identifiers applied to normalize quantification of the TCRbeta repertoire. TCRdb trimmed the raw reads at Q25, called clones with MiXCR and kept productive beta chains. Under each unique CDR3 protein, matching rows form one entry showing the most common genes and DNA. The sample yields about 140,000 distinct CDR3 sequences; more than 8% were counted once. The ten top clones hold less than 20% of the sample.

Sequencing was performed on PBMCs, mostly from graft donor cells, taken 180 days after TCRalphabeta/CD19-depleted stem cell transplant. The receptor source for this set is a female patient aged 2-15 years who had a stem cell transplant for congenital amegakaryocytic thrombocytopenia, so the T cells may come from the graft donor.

CDR3 sequence: CASSPDGRSRSYGYTF. In DNA form, the CDR3 reads TGCGCCAGCAGCCCGGATGGGAGGAGTCGATCTTATGGCTACACCTTC. The V call is TRBV5-1, the J call TRBJ1-2; D is undetermined. Germline loops: CDR1 SGHRS, CDR2 YFSETQ. The CDR3 is 16 residues long. Trimming shortened V by 4 bases and J by 5 bases, and 21 bases separated the two germline ends. The full variable domain, its missing parts supplied by reference TRBV5-1 and TRBJ1-2, is KAGVTQTPRYLIKTRGQQVTLSCSPISGHRSVSWYQQTPGQGLQFLFEYFSETQRNKGNFPGRFSGRQFSNSRSEMNVSTLELGDSALYLCASSPDGRSRSYGYTFGSGTRLTVV.

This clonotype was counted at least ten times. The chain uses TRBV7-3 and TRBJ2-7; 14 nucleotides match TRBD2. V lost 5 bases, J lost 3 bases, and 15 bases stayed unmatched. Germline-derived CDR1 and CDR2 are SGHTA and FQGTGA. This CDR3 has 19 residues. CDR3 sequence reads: CASSPRRGQGTSGSYEQYF. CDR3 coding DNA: TGTGCCAGCAGCCCCCGGAGGGGACAGGGGACTAGCGGGAGCTACGAGCAGTACTTC.

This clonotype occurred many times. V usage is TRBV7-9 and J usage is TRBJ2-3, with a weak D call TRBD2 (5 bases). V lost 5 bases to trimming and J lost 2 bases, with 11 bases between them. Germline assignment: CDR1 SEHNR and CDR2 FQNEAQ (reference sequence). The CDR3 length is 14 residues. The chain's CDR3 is CASSRGLVTDTQYF. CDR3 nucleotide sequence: TGTGCCAGCAGCCGTGGACTGGTCACAGATACGCAGTATTTT.

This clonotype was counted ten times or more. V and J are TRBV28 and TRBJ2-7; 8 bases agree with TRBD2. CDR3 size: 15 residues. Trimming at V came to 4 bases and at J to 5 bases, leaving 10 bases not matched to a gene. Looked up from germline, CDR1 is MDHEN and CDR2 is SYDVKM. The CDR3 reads CASSYHTGGVDEQYF. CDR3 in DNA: TGTGCCAGCAGTTATCATACGGGGGGGGTCGACGAGCAGTACTTC.

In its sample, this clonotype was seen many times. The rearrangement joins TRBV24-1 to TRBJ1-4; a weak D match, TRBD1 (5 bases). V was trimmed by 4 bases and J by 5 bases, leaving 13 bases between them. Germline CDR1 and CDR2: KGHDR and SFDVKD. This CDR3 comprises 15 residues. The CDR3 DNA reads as TGTGCCACCAGTGACTCCGGGACTGCAAATGAAAAACTGTTTTTT. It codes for CATSDSGTANEKLFF.

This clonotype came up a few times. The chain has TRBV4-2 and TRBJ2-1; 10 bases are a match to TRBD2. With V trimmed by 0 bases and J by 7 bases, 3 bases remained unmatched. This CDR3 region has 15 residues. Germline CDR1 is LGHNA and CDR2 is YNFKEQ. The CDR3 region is CASSQDGTSVNEQFF. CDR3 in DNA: TGTGCCAGCAGCCAAGATGGGACTAGCGTGAATGAGCAGTTCTTC.

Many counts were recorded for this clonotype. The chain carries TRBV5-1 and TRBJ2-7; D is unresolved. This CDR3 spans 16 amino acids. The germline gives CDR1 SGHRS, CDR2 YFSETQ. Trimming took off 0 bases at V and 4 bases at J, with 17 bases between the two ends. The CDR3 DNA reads TGCGCCAGCAGCTTGGGGCCTTATATAGACGGTTACGAGCAGTACTTC. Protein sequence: CASSLGPYIDGYEQYF.

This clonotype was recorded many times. Here the CDR3 reads CASSIGGHLFRYQPQHF. Here the CDR3 DNA reads TGTGCCAGTAGTATAGGGGGACACTTATTCAGGTACCAGCCCCAGCATTTT. V usage is TRBV19 and J usage is TRBJ1-5; D is possibly TRBD1 (6 bases). V was clipped by 1 base and J by 7 bases, with 20 bases between them. CDR1 and CDR2 from the germline V gene are LNHDA and SQIVND (reference sequence). This CDR3 contains 17 residues.

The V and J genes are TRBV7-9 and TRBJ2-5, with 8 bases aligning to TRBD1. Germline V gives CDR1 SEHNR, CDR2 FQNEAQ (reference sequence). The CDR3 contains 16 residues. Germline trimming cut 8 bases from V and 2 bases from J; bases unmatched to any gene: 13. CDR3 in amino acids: CASGPLTGTGQETQYF. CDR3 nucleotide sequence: TGTGCCAGCGGCCCGTTAACCGGGACAGGACAAGAGACCCAGTACTTC.

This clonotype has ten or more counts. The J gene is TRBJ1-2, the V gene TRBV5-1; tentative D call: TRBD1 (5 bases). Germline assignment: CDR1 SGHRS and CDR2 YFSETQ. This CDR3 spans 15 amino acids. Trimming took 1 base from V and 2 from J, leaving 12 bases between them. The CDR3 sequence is CASSLPGGRNYGYTF. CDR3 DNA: TGCGCCAGCAGCTTGCCGGGGGGACGGAACTATGGCTACACCTTC. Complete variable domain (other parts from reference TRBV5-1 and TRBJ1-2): KAGVTQTPRYLIKTRGQQVTLSCSPISGHRSVSWYQQTPGQGLQFLFEYFSETQRNKGNFPGRFSGRQFSNSRSEMNVSTLELGDSALYLCASSLPGGRNYGYTFGSGTRLTVV.

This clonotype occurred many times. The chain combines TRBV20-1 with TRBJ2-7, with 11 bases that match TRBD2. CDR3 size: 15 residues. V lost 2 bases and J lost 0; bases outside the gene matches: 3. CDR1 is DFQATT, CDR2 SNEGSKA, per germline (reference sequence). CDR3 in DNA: TGCAGTGCTAGACCCGGGACTAGCGGCTCCTACGAGCAGTACTTC. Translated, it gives CSARPGTSGSYEQYF.

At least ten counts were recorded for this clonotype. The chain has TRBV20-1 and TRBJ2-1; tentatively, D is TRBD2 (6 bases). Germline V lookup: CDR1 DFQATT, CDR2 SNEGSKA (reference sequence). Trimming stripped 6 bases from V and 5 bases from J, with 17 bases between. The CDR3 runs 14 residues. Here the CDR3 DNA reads TGCAGTGCCCTTTTAGCGGACTACCACAATGAGCAGTTCTTC. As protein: CSALLADYHNEQFF.

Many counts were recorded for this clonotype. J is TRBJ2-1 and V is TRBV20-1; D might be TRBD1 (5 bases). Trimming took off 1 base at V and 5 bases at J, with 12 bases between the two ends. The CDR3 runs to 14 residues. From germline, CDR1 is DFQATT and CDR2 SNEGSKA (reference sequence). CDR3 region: CSARGEIGDNEQFF. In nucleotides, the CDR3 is TGCAGTGCTAGAGGTGAAATAGGGGACAATGAGCAGTTCTTC.

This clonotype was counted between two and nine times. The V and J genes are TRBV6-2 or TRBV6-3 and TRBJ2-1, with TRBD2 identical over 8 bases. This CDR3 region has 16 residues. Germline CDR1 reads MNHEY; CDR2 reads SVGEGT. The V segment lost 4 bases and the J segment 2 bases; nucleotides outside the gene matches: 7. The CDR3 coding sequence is TGTGCCAGCAGTTCCTTATCGGGAGGGCCCTACAATGAGCAGTTCTTC. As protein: CASSSLSGGPYNEQFF.

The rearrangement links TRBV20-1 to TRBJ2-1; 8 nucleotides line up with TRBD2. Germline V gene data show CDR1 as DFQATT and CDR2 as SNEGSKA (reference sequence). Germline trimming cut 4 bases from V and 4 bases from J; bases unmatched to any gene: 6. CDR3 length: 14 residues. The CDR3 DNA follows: TGCAGTGCTAAGCGACTAGCGAGTTACAATGAGCAGTTCTTC. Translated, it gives CSAKRLASYNEQFF.

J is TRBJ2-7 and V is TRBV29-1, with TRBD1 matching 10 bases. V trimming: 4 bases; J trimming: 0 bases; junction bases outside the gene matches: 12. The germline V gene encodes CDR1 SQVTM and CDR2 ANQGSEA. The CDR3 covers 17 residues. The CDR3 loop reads CSVAGGDRGVSSYEQYF. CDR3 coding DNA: TGCAGCGTTGCGGGGGGGGACAGGGGAGTGAGCTCCTACGAGCAGTACTTC.

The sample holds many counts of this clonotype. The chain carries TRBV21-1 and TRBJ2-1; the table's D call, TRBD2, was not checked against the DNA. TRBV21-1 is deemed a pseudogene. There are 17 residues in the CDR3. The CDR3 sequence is CASSTWSLAGGIDEQFF. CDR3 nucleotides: TGTGCCAGCAGCACATGGTCGCTAGCGGGAGGTATCGATGAGCAGTTCTTC.

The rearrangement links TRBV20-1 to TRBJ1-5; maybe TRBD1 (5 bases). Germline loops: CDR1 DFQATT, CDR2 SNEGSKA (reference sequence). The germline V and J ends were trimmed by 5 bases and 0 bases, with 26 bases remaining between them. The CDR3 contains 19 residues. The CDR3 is CSALPSGGTSHHSNQPQHF. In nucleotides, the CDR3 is TGCAGTGCTCTCCCCTCGGGGGGAACGTCCCATCATAGCAATCAGCCCCAGCATTTT.

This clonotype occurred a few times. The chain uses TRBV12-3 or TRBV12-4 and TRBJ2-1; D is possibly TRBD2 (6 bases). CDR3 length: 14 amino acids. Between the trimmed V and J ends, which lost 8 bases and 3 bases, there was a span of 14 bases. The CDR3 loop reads CASGSGLRYNEQFF. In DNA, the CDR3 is TGTGCCAGCGGGTCGGGACTCCGCTACAATGAGCAGTTCTTC.

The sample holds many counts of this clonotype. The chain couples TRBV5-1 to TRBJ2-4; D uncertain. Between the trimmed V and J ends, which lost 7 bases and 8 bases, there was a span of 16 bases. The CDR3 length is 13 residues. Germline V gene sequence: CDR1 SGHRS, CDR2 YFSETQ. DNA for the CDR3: TGCGCCAGCCGGCCCCAAGGATGGGACATTCAGTACTTC. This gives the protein CASRPQGWDIQYF.

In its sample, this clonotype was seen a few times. In DNA form, the CDR3 reads TGTGCCAGCAACCTACAGGGGGCCCGAAGTCAGCCCCAGCATTTT. Residues: CASNLQGARSQPQHF. The chain links TRBV6-1 to TRBJ1-5; TRBD1 aligns across 9 bases. Germline assignment: CDR1 MNHNS and CDR2 SASEGT. The CDR3 totals 15 residues. V shed 7 bases and J 6 bases; nucleotides not matched to a gene: 10.

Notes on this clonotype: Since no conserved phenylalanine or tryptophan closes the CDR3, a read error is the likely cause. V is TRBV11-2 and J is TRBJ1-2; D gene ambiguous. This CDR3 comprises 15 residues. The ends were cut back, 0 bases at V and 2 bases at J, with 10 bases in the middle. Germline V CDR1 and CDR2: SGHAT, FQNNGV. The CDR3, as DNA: TGTGCCAGCAGCTTAGATGACCAGGCCAACTATGGCTACACCTTG. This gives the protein CASSLDDQANYGYTL.

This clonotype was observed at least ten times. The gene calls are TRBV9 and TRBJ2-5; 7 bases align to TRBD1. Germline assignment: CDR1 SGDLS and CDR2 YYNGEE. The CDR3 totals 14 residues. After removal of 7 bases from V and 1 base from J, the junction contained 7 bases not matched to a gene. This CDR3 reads CASALGQAQETQYF. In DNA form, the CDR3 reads TGTGCCAGCGCGCTCGGACAGGCCCAAGAGACCCAGTACTTC.

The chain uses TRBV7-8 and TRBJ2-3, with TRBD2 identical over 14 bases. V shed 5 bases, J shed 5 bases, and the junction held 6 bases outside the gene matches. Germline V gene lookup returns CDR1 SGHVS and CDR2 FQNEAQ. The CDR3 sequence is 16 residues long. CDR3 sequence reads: CASSLVGLAGEDTQYF. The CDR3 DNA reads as TGTGCCAGCAGCCTAGTGGGACTAGCGGGAGAAGATACGCAGTATTTT.

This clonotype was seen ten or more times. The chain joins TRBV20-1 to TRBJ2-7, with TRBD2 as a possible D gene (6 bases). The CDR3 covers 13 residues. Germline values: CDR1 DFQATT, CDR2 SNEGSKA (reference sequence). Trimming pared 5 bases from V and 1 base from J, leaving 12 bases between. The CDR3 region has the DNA TGCAGTGCTGCGGGACCAGGATCCTACGAGCAGTACTTC. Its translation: CSAAGPGSYEQYF.

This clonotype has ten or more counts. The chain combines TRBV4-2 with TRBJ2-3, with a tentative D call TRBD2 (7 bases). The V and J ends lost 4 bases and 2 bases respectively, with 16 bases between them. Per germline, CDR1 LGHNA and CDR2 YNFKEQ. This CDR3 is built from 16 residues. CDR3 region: CASSPQGGAFTDTQYF. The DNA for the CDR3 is TGTGCCAGCAGCCCCCAAGGGGGGGCCTTCACAGATACGCAGTATTTT.

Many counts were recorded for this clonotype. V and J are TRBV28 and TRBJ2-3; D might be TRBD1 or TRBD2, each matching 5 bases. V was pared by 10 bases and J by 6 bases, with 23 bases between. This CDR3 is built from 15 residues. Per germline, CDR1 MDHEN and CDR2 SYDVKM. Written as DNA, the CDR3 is TGTGCCACGATCACCCCGGGACCACAGCACGATACGCAGTATTTT. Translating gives CATITPGPQHDTQYF.

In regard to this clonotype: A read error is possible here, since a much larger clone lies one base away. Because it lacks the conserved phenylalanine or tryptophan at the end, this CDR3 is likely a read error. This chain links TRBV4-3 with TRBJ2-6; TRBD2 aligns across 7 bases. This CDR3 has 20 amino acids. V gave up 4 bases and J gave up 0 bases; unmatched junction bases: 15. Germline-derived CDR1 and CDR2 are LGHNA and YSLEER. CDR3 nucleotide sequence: TGCGCCAGCAGCCCCATAGCAGGAGCGGGGAGGAGCTCTGGGGCCAACGTCCTGACTTAC. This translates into CASSPIAGAGRSSGANVLTY.